This T cell receptor beta chain was sequenced during a study of T cell responses to AZD1222 COVID-19 vaccine. Overall study findings and caveats: Clonal diversity was possibly underestimated, and the donors were mostly white British, with more females.

As concerns this clone: Its antigen is unknown.

TCRdb's table, derived via immunoSEQ multiplex PCR, lists solely in-frame clones and lacks some. The table has just under 75,000 clones, over 60% seen once; the top ten hold 47%. Sequencing used peripheral blood, obtained 28 days after the second AZD1222 dose. This sequence was found in an adult who received the AZD1222 COVID-19 vaccine.

The CDR3 spells CASSALQDLQGGQYF. In DNA form, the CDR3 reads TGCGCCAGCAGCGCCCTCCAGGATTTACAAGGCGGGCAGTACTTC. The gene calls are TRBV5-1 and TRBJ2-7; D is unclear. Germline loops: CDR1 SGHRS, CDR2 YFSETQ. CDR3 length: 15 amino acids. Trimming shortened V by 4 bases and J by 9 bases, and 23 bases separated the two germline ends.